The text below deals with one T cell receptor (beta chain). CDR3 regions were amplified by Arm-PCR using iRepertoire HTBI primers to build TCR beta libraries. TCRdb re-derived calls from the multiplex PCR reads in MiXCR, one entry per CDR3 protein. The table includes 390,000 or so distinct CDR3 sequences, about 11% detected once. This sample's time point: newly diagnosed GD, antithyroid drugs for less than 3 months. RNA from PBMCs was the source of the TCR library. This specimen comes from a study of regulatory T cells in long-lasting Graves disease. Germline CDR1 reads SEHNR; CDR2 reads FQNEAQ (reference sequence). CDR3 length equals 12 residues. V dropped 6 bases and J dropped 3 bases, with 8 bases sitting between them. This sample was shared with a second study, whose subject was T cells in Graves' hyperthyroidism and ophthalmopathy.

The chain has TRBV7-9 and TRBJ1-1, with D unresolved. The material was peripheral blood mononuclear cells (PBMCs), obtained at new diagnosis, from a patient treated with antithyroid drugs. The TCR comes from a woman younger than 35 with Graves disease. The CDR3 sequence is CASRRGYTEAFF. Here the CDR3 DNA reads TGTGCCAGCAGAAGAGGGTACACTGAAGCTTTCTTT.